This is a list of T cell receptor beta chains from one sample in a study of vaccination and CD4 T cells after COVID-19. MiXCR, run by TCRdb on the PCR reads, gives a single entry per CDR3 protein. The sample contains some 15,000 distinct CDR3 sequences, 53% of which appear only once. These receptors' antigens are unknown. The sample consisted of CD4+ T cells from blood, cultured in vitro. Receptors were obtained from a human donor who had recovered from COVID-19. Each CDR3 is given with its conserved first and last residue. A D gene is named only where the DNA matches it firmly. Clone size appears in some rows only: once, few, many, or a class for an expanded clone.

d_call clone_size j_call v_call cdr3_nt cdr3_aa
TRBD1 - TRBJ2-3 TRBV19 TGTGCCAGTAGTGGGACAGGCGGGGATACGCAGTATTTT CASSGTGGDTQYF
TRBD1 few TRBJ2-7 TRBV20-1 TGCAGTGCTAGAACGGACAGGGAAGGCGAGCAGTACTTC CSARTDREGEQYF
- few TRBJ1-1 TRBV7-3 TGTGCCAGCAGCCATCGGACGGCGAACACTGAAGCTTTCTTT CASSHRTANTEAFF
- once TRBJ2-2 TRBV6-1 TGTGCCAGCAGACTCGGGGAGACCGGGGAGCTGTTTTTT CASRLGETGELFF
- - TRBJ2-7 TRBV15 TGTGCCACCAGCATGGGCAGGTCTTACGAGCAGTACTTC CATSMGRSYEQYF
TRBD1 - TRBJ2-7 TRBV6-1 TGTGCCAGCAGCCAAGGACAGGGGGCCTACGAGCAGTACTTC CASSQGQGAYEQYF
TRBD2 - TRBJ2-2 TRBV11-3 TGTGCCAGCAGCCCTTGGACTAGCGGGAGCACCGGGGAGCTGTTTTTT CASSPWTSGSTGELFF
- few TRBJ2-5 TRBV18 TGTGCCAGCTCACCAACCACAAGCCAAGAGACCCAGTACTTC CASSPTTSQETQYF
- - TRBJ2-2 TRBV20-1 TGCAGTGCTAGAGTCGGAGCCACCGGGGAGCTGTTTTTT CSARVGATGELFF
- - TRBJ1-2 TRBV5-1 TGCGCCAGCAGCTTGGACAGGGCGCTTCTTGGCTACACCTTC CASSLDRALLGYTF
- once TRBJ2-5 TRBV7-2 TGTGCCAGTATTTACACAGGGCTGGAGACCCAGTACTTC CASIYTGLETQYF